This TCR beta chain stems from a study of beta chain features in type 1 diabetes. Background on the study: Patients looked much like healthy donors when it came to age, gender and cell yields.

Reverse transcription of all isolated RNA meant that expressed TCRB transcripts were sequenced. It was found that naive, central memory and regulatory T cell samples averaged around 3.5 million reads. Produced via immunoSEQ multiplex PCR; TCRdb's table is partial and in-frame only. Seen here are some 290,000 clones, approximately 25% observed once, and the top ten hold roughly 0.011%. A word on this clone: Antigen specificity is unknown.

Findings and limits, study-wide: Type 1 diabetes patients showed a moderate but significant shortening of TCRB CDR3s in all four CD4+ subsets. Insertion counts at VDJ junctions were lower in type 1 diabetes patients, who also showed more deletions there.

Looked up from germline, CDR1 is MNHEY and CDR2 is SMNVEV (reference sequence). The CDR3 loop spans 15 amino acids. V was pared by 2 bases and J by 4 bases, with 14 bases between. The specimen was naive CD4+ T cells from blood. The gene calls are TRBV27 and TRBJ1-1; no clear D. The clonotype originates from a woman aged 25 to 39 with type 1 diabetes. This CDR3 is CASSLVHGSGTEAFF. DNA for the CDR3: TGTGCCAGCAGTTTAGTACATGGGTCGGGCACTGAAGCTTTCTTT.